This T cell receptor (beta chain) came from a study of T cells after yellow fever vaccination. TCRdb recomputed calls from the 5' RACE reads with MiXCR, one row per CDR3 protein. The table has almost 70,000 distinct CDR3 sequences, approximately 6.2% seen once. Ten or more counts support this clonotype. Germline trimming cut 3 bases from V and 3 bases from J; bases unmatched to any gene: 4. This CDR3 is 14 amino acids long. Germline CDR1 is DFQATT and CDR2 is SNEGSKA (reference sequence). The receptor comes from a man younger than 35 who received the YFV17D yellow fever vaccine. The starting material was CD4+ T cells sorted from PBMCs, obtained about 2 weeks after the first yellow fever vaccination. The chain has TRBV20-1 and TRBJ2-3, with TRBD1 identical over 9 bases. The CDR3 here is CSASGTGHTDTQYF. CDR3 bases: TGCAGTGCTAGTGGGACAGGGCATACAGATACGCAGTATTTT.